This TCR beta chain came from a study of T cell responses to AZD1222 COVID-19 vaccine. Profiled with immunoSEQ multiplex PCR; TCRdb holds only in-frame clones, not every one. The sample holds fewer than 200,000 clones, around 89% seen once. A note on this clone: The antigen is undetermined.

The V end was cut by 0 bases, the J end by 0 bases, with 9 bases between. The CDR3 totals 15 residues. Germline V gene data show CDR1 as GTSNPN and CDR2 as SVGIG (reference sequence). Second-dose recipients at about 4 or about 12 weeks were treated as one pooled group. Overall study findings and caveats: Unmutated regions of variants are reportedly targeted by nearly half of spike-specific TCRs. Spike was spanned by vaccine-associated CD4 TCRs, with dominance at 160-218 and 743-854. Once two AZD1222 doses were given, Spike-specific TCR breadth and depth went up.

The material sequenced was peripheral blood, taken 28 days after the second AZD1222 dose. This chain links TRBV30 with TRBJ1-3; the D is unclear. The receptor's source is an adult who received the AZD1222 COVID-19 vaccine. Written as DNA, the CDR3 is TGTGCCTGGAGTGTAGGCAGGAGCTCTGGAAACACCATATATTTT. Protein sequence: CAWSVGRSSGNTIYF.